This T cell receptor beta chain was recovered during a study of blood T cell repertoires in COVID-19. Per the authors' pipeline: Amplified reference gene primers provided the basis for estimating nucleated cell counts. Some clones are missing from TCRdb's copy, which holds only in-frame ones; the method was immunoSEQ multiplex PCR. That table furnishes V, J and clone size, whereas the DNA furnished D and trimming. The table includes approximately 190,000 clones, about four fifths detected once. Living in 24 US areas, the participants were between about 18 and 95 years of age. Germline trimming cut 4 bases from V and 2 bases from J; bases unmatched to any gene: 4. The CDR3 runs 14 residues. Germline lookup yields CDR1 SNHLY and CDR2 FYNNEI.

Sequencing was carried out using PBMCs or T cells enriched from blood (not recorded which). This TCR was sampled from a woman aged 25-40 years who had been exposed to COVID-19. The V call is TRBV2, the J call TRBJ2-7; 8 positions agree with TRBD1. CDR3 residues: CASSGGTGTYEQYF. The CDR3 DNA reads as TGTGCCAGCAGTGGGGGGACAGGCACCTACGAGCAGTACTTC.